These 31 T cell receptor beta chains were sequenced from one sample in a study of early stage breast cancer tumors. Sequenced by immunoSEQ multiplex PCR; TCRdb stores in-frame clones only, minus some. The table lists about 50,000 clones, over 60% of them singletons. Sequencing was done on a sample of blood. The receptors were sampled from a person younger than 45 with breast cancer.

The V gene is TRBV29-1, the J gene TRBJ2-4; 7 nucleotides line up with TRBD2. The germline V gene has CDR1 SQVTM and CDR2 ANQGSEA. The CDR3 has 15 residues. Germline trimming cut 1 base from V and 7 bases from J; bases unmatched to any gene: 10. This chain's CDR3 is CSVEVYGLGRNIQYF. CDR3 nucleotides: TGCAGCGTTGAAGTTTACGGACTAGGGAGGAACATTCAGTACTTC.

The CDR3 loop is CASRLQGGREWGAKNIQYF. The CDR3 DNA sequence: TGTGCCAGCCGTCTACAGGGAGGCCGGGAATGGGGAGCCAAAAACATTCAGTACTTC. The chain joins TRBV19 to TRBJ2-4; D is perhaps TRBD1 or TRBD2 (6 bases each). CDR1 and CDR2 from the germline V gene are LNHDA and SQIVND (reference sequence). This CDR3 has 19 residues. Deletions cut 9 bases from V and 0 bases from J, with 27 bases between. The full variable domain, in which reference TRBV19 and TRBJ2-4 provide the parts outside the CDR3, is DGGITQSPKYLFRKEGQNVTLSCEQNLNHDAMYWYRQDPGQGLRLIYYSQIVNDFQKGDIAEGYSVSREKKESFPLTVTSAQKNPTAFYLCASRLQGGREWGAKNIQYFGAGTRLSVL.

The rearrangement joins TRBV29-1 to TRBJ2-5; no clear D. V lost 7 bases and J 5 bases, leaving 8 bases between the germline ends. CDR3 length: 10 residues. Germline V gene data show CDR1 as SQVTM and CDR2 as ANQGSEA. CDR3 coding DNA: TGCAGCGCTATGGGGGAGACCCAGTACTTC. Translated, it gives CSAMGETQYF.

V and J are TRBV19 and TRBJ1-1; possibly TRBD1 for D (5 bases). This CDR3 has 14 amino acids. Per germline, CDR1 LNHDA and CDR2 SQIVND (reference sequence). V dropped 5 bases and J dropped 6 bases, with 16 bases sitting between them. The CDR3 DNA reads TGTGCCAGTAGTCTCCACCTAGGGGAACCTGAAGCTTTCTTT. Encoded protein: CASSLHLGEPEAFF. Full variable domain (missing parts from reference TRBV19 and TRBJ1-1): DGGITQSPKYLFRKEGQNVTLSCEQNLNHDAMYWYRQDPGQGLRLIYYSQIVNDFQKGDIAEGYSVSREKKESFPLTVTSAQKNPTAFYLCASSLHLGEPEAFFGQGTRLTVV.

This chain connects TRBV5-8 to TRBJ1-5, with D unresolved. The germline V and J ends were trimmed by 4 bases and 2 bases, with 7 bases remaining between them. In germline, CDR1 is SGHTS, CDR2 YDEGEE. CDR3 length: 13 residues. The CDR3 is CASSRTRNQPQHF. CDR3 nucleotides: TGTGCCAGCAGCCGGACCCGCAATCAGCCCCAGCATTTT.

This rearrangement joins TRBV6-1 to TRBJ2-7; the D gene could be TRBD1 or TRBD2 (5 bases each). There are 11 residues in the CDR3. The V gene lost 5 bases and the J gene lost 6 bases, with 8 bases spanning the gap. CDR1 and CDR2 (germline): MNHNS, SASEGT. The CDR3 loop reads CASSYGTEQYF. The CDR3 nucleotides read TGTGCCAGCAGTTACGGGACCGAGCAGTACTTC.

This chain links TRBV25-1 with TRBJ2-2; D gene uncertain. The length of the CDR3 is 15 residues. V was cut by 1 base and J by 0 bases, with 6 bases left in between. CDR1 is MGHDK, CDR2 SYGVNS, per germline. CDR3 sequence: CASSEWDTNTGELFF. Written as DNA, the CDR3 is TGTGCCAGCAGTGAATGGGATACGAACACCGGGGAGCTGTTTTTT.

The genes are TRBV6-1 and TRBJ2-2; 7 bases are a match to TRBD2. The length of the CDR3 is 16 residues. The J segment lost 3 bases and the V segment lost 3 bases, leaving 7 bases of the junction unmatched. Germline V CDR1 and CDR2: MNHNS, SASEGT. DNA for the CDR3: TGTGCCAGCAGTGATTCCGGGACTACCCACACCGGGGAGCTGTTTTTT. Its translation: CASSDSGTTHTGELFF.

The CDR3 loop reads CSGDSGADTQYF. DNA for the CDR3: TGCAGCGGAGACAGTGGCGCAGATACGCAGTATTTT. The V call is TRBV29-1, the J call TRBJ2-3; a possible D gene is TRBD1 (5 bases). V was shortened by 7 bases and J by 4 bases, with 12 bases between the two germline ends. The CDR3 totals 12 residues. In germline, CDR1 is SQVTM, CDR2 ANQGSEA.

The chain uses TRBV30 and TRBJ2-1; D might be TRBD1 (6 bases). Germline lookup yields CDR1 GTSNPN and CDR2 SVGIG (reference sequence). V was clipped by 2 bases and J by 7 bases, with 9 bases between them. CDR3 length equals 12 residues. The CDR3 sequence is CAWSLTGNEQFF. The CDR3 DNA reads as TGTGCCTGGAGTCTCACAGGGAATGAGCAGTTCTTC.

V usage is TRBV7-2 and J usage is TRBJ2-7; 13 positions match TRBD2. Germline CDR1 and CDR2: SGHTA and FQGNSA. V lost 5 bases and J lost 5; bases outside the gene matches: 6. The CDR3 length is 15 residues. CDR3 protein: CASSARTSGSNEQYF. CDR3 DNA sequence: TGTGCCAGCAGCGCCCGGACTAGCGGGAGTAACGAGCAGTACTTC.

The chain links TRBV19 to TRBJ1-2; 10 positions match TRBD1. Germline CDR1 reads LNHDA; CDR2 reads SQIVND (reference sequence). After removal of 6 bases from V and 4 bases from J, the junction contained 8 bases not matched to a gene. The CDR3 sequence is 15 residues long. This CDR3 reads CASRHGTGAFYGYTF. The DNA for the CDR3 is TGTGCCAGTAGACATGGGACAGGGGCCTTCTATGGCTACACCTTC.

This clone has only a few counts. The chain combines TRBV30 with TRBJ2-7, with D maybe TRBD1 (6 bases). The CDR3 spans 11 residues. V was clipped by 0 bases and J by 10 bases, with 10 bases between them. CDR1 is GTSNPN, CDR2 SVGIG, per germline (reference sequence). The CDR3, as DNA: TGTGCCTGGAGTGTGGGACAACTACAGTACTTC. Amino acid sequence: CAWSVGQLQYF.

V and J are TRBV4-1 and TRBJ2-7; D uncertain. V was clipped by 4 bases and J by 3 bases, with 7 bases between them. CDR1 is MGHRA and CDR2 is YSYEKL in the germline V gene. The CDR3 has 12 amino acids. For the CDR3, the DNA is TGCGCCAGCAGCCTTCCATTCTACGAGCAGTACTTC. Translation: CASSLPFYEQYF.

This rearrangement joins TRBV6-1 to TRBJ1-1; 7 bases match TRBD1. CDR1 is MNHNS and CDR2 is SASEGT in the germline V gene. V was pared by 0 bases and J by 7 bases, with 8 bases of the junction left unmatched. The length of the CDR3 is 15 residues. As DNA, the CDR3 is TGTGCCAGCAGTGAAGCGGCGGCAGGGGGAATTGAAGCTTTCTTT. This encodes CASSEAAAGGIEAFF.

The chain combines TRBV10-2 with TRBJ2-1; 9 nucleotides align to TRBD1. CDR1 and CDR2 (germline): WSHSY, SAAADI. Trimming removed 3 bases from V and 5 bases from J; junction bases left unmatched: 11. CDR3 length: 17 residues. CDR3 amino acids: CASSDNPGTGSHNEQFF. The CDR3 nucleotides read TGCGCCAGCAGTGACAACCCCGGGACAGGGTCACACAATGAGCAGTTCTTC.

The J gene is TRBJ1-1, the V gene TRBV28; D might be TRBD1 (5 bases). The germline V gene encodes CDR1 MDHEN and CDR2 SYDVKM. V lost 1 base and J lost 2, with 14 bases in between. This CDR3 contains 16 residues. This CDR3 reads CASSLYSGSLNTEAFF. The CDR3 nucleotides read TGTGCCAGCAGTTTATATTCAGGGAGCCTAAACACTGAAGCTTTCTTT.

The chain recombines TRBV4-2 with TRBJ1-2; 10 bases map to TRBD1. V lost 1 base and J lost 10; bases outside the gene matches: 9. Germline V gene lookup returns CDR1 LGHNA and CDR2 YNFKEQ. This CDR3 is built from 15 residues. The CDR3 protein is CASSQAGTGVKIYTF. Written as DNA, the CDR3 is TGTGCCAGCAGCCAAGCCGGGACAGGGGTAAAAATCTACACCTTC.

The rearrangement joins TRBV30 to TRBJ1-3; D possibly corresponds to TRBD1 (5 bases). V was cut by 8 bases and J by 0 bases, with 8 bases left in between. The CDR3 length is 12 residues. Germline V CDR1 and CDR2: GTSNPN, SVGIG (reference sequence). Here the CDR3 reads CAHGASGNTIYF. CDR3 in DNA: TGTGCCCACGGGGCCTCTGGAAACACCATATATTTT. The entire variable domain, with the rest obtained from reference TRBV30 and TRBJ1-3, is as follows: SQTIHQWPATLVQPVGSPLSLECTVEGTSNPNLYWYRQAAGRGLQLLFYSVGIGQISSEVPQNLSASRPQDRQFILSSKKLLLSDSGFYLCAHGASGNTIYFGEGSWLTVV.

The chain has TRBV6-5 and TRBJ2-7, with 7 positions matching TRBD2. The germline gives CDR1 MNHEY, CDR2 SVGAGI. The CDR3 spans 14 residues. With 7 bases clipped from V and 3 bases from J, the junction kept 9 bases outside the gene matches. The CDR3 is CASTVGGRSYEQYF. The CDR3 nucleotides read TGTGCCAGCACGGTCGGCGGGAGAAGCTACGAGCAGTACTTC.

This clone has a handful of counts. This chain uses TRBV6-1 with TRBJ1-3, with a possible D match to TRBD1 (5 bases). The V end was cut by 6 bases, the J end by 0 bases, with 6 bases between. The CDR3 length is 13 residues. From germline, CDR1 is MNHNS and CDR2 SASEGT. CDR3 protein: CASRTVSGNTIYF. The CDR3 DNA reads TGTGCCAGCAGGACAGTCTCTGGAAACACCATATATTTT.

The J gene is TRBJ2-1, the V gene TRBV4-1, with D perhaps TRBD1 or TRBD2 (6 bases each). V lost 7 bases and J lost 8, with 24 bases in between. This CDR3 spans 16 amino acids. Germline V gene lookup returns CDR1 MGHRA and CDR2 YSYEKL. The DNA of the CDR3 is TGCGCCAGCACGGGGTCCAGTAGGTACAGGGAGGATGAGCAGTTCTTC. It encodes CASTGSSRYREDEQFF.

This rearrangement joins TRBV19 to TRBJ1-1; D is ambiguous. The germline gives CDR1 LNHDA, CDR2 SQIVND (reference sequence). V shed 1 base and J shed 0 bases, with 12 bases lying between them. The length of the CDR3 is 16 residues. As DNA, the CDR3 is TGTGCCAGTAGTATAGTCCCACTGATTATGAACACTGAAGCTTTCTTT. The encoded protein is CASSIVPLIMNTEAFF.

This clone was observed a single time. V gene TRBV25-1 combines with J gene TRBJ2-7; tentatively, D is TRBD2 (6 bases). The CDR3 is made up of 15 amino acids. The germline V gene encodes CDR1 MGHDK and CDR2 SYGVNS. Trimming shortened V by 4 bases and J by 3 bases, and 16 bases separated the two germline ends. The CDR3 DNA follows: TGTGCCAGCAGTGTCGCCGGGACGGGAGACTACGAGCAGTACTTC. This codes for CASSVAGTGDYEQYF.

This chain links TRBV7-9 with TRBJ1-5; no clear D gene. This CDR3 comprises 13 residues. V was trimmed by 3 bases and J by 3 bases, leaving 6 bases between them. Germline loops: CDR1 SEHNR, CDR2 FQNEAQ (reference sequence). CDR3 sequence (DNA): TGTGCCAGCAGCTTGATAGACAATCAGCCCCAGCATTTT. Translating gives CASSLIDNQPQHF. The entire variable domain, with the rest obtained from reference TRBV7-9 and TRBJ1-5, is as follows: DTGVSQNPRHKITKRGQNVTFRCDPISEHNRLYWYRQTLGQGPEFLTYFQNEAQLEKSRLLSDRFSAERPKGSFSTLEIQRTEQGDSAMYLCASSLIDNQPQHFGDGTRLSIL.

The chain couples TRBV7-2 to TRBJ1-5; 8 nucleotides agree with TRBD1. Germline CDR1 and CDR2: SGHTA and FQGNSA. The CDR3 runs 14 residues. V dropped 3 bases and J dropped 7; count of bases not matched to a gene: 5. CDR3 coding DNA: TGTGCCAGCAGCTTGCAACAGGGGGGACAGCCCCAGCATTTT. It specifies CASSLQQGGQPQHF.

The chain's CDR3 is CASSLDPGQGAREQYF. In nucleotides, the CDR3 is TGTGCCAGCAGCTTAGACCCAGGACAGGGGGCGAGGGAGCAGTACTTC. The chain combines TRBV7-9 with TRBJ2-7, with 11 positions matching TRBD1. Trimming took 1 base from V and 7 from J; bases not matched to a gene: 9. The CDR3 loop spans 16 amino acids. Germline-derived CDR1 and CDR2 are SEHNR and FQNEAQ (reference sequence).

This rearrangement joins TRBV6-1 to TRBJ1-2; D is possibly TRBD1 (6 bases). Germline values: CDR1 MNHNS, CDR2 SASEGT. There are 16 residues in the CDR3. Trimming shortened V by 1 base and J by 1 base, and 13 bases separated the two germline ends. Written as DNA, the CDR3 is TGTGCCAGCAGTGAAGGGCAGGGGTTGGGTAACTATGGCTACACCTTC. It translates to CASSEGQGLGNYGYTF.

This clone was counted once. The chain uses TRBV10-1 and TRBJ2-2; D unclear. Germline CDR1 reads WNHNN; CDR2 reads SYGVQD (reference sequence). This CDR3 has 19 amino acids. Trimming pared 7 bases from V and 1 base from J, leaving 25 bases between. DNA of the CDR3: TGCGCCAGCATACAAAAGGATCTTTATGAGAGGCTGAACACCGGGGAGCTGTTTTTT. Its translation: CASIQKDLYERLNTGELFF.

The rearrangement joins TRBV7-6 to TRBJ2-1, with 11 bases that match TRBD1. This CDR3 region has 13 residues. CDR1 is SGHVS and CDR2 is FNYEAQ in the germline V gene. J lost 9 bases, V lost 4 bases, and 2 bases had no gene match. CDR3 in DNA: TGTGCCAGCAGCTGGGACAGGGGGGGTGAGCAGTTCTTC. Translated: CASSWDRGGEQFF.

The chain employs TRBV7-7 and TRBJ2-5; 9 nucleotides line up with TRBD2. The germline CDR1 and CDR2 sequences are SSHAT and FNYEAQ (reference sequence). The CDR3 is made up of 15 amino acids. The V gene end was trimmed by 3 bases and the J gene end by 5 bases; junction bases not matched to a gene: 7. CDR3 protein: CASSLGGTSRETQYF. CDR3 DNA: TGTGCCAGCAGCTTGGGCGGGACTAGCAGGGAGACCCAGTACTTC.